This entry lists 29 T cell receptor beta chains sequenced from one sample in a study of regulatory T cells in long-lasting Graves disease. Noted time point: newly diagnosed GD, antithyroid drugs for less than 3 months. PBMC-derived RNA was used for the TCR library. Researchers made TCR beta libraries by using iRepertoire HTBI primers and running Arm-PCR on CDR3 regions. Each CDR3 protein is one row after TCRdb ran MiXCR on the multiplex PCR reads. This sample yields about 560,000 distinct CDR3 sequences, of which about 16% are seen a single time; 12% belongs to the top ten. These data are also associated with another study on T cells in Graves' hyperthyroidism and ophthalmopathy.

Sequencing used peripheral blood mononuclear cells (PBMCs), obtained at new diagnosis, from a patient treated with antithyroid drugs. The receptors here all came from a man between 18 and 35 years old with Graves disease.

This clonotype has only a few counts. With a much larger clone just one base away, this may be a read error. This rearrangement joins TRBV12-3 or TRBV12-4 to TRBJ2-7; D call uncertain. V lost 5 bases and J 3 bases, leaving 11 bases between the germline ends. The CDR3 length is 13 residues. The CDR3 loop is CASSRLLNYEQYF. The DNA for the CDR3 is TGTGCCAGCAGTAGACTCCTCAACTACGAGCAGTACTTC.

This clonotype was counted many times. This sequence joins TRBV28 and TRBJ2-3; D possibly matches TRBD1 or TRBD2 (7 bases each). This CDR3 spans 13 amino acids. V lost 5 bases to trimming and J lost 5 bases, with 11 bases between them. The V gene's germline CDR1 is MDHEN and CDR2 SYDVKM. The CDR3: CASSSRGGDTQYF. Written as DNA, the CDR3 is TGTGCCAGCAGTAGCAGGGGGGGAGATACGCAGTATTTT.

There are a few counts of this clonotype. V usage is TRBV6-2 or TRBV6-3 and J usage is TRBJ2-3; possibly TRBD1 or TRBD2 for D (5 bases each). This CDR3 contains 14 residues. Trimming removed 2 bases at V and 2 bases at J, with 8 bases between. The germline CDR1 and CDR2 sequences are MNHEY and SVGEGT. CDR3 sequence reads: CASSYGTVTDTQYF. In DNA form, the CDR3 reads TGTGCCAGCAGTTACGGGACGGTCACAGATACGCAGTATTTT.

This clonotype was counted at least ten times. The chain has TRBV5-1 and TRBJ2-7; 8 bases map to TRBD1. J gave up 4 bases and V 0 bases, and 6 bases lay outside the gene matches. The CDR3 is 15 residues long. Germline V gene data show CDR1 as SGHRS and CDR2 as YFSETQ. This CDR3 is CASSLEAGGLYEQYF. CDR3 coding DNA: TGCGCCAGCAGCTTGGAGGCAGGGGGCCTTTACGAGCAGTACTTC.

This clonotype was detected many times. This chain connects TRBV28 to TRBJ2-2; 14 nucleotides match TRBD2. CDR3 length equals 19 residues. Trimming at V came to 8 bases and at J to 0 bases, leaving 11 bases not matched to a gene. From germline, CDR1 is MDHEN and CDR2 SYDVKM. The CDR3 sequence: CASLITGLAGGSNTGELFF. The CDR3 coding sequence is TGTGCCAGCTTAATTACCGGACTAGCGGGAGGATCGAACACCGGGGAGCTGTTTTTT.

The sample holds many counts of this clonotype. The rearrangement uses TRBV5-1 and TRBJ2-7, with TRBD2 matching over 8 bases. Germline trimming cut 4 bases from V and 6 bases from J; bases unmatched to any gene: 6. This CDR3 has 13 residues. CDR1 is SGHRS, CDR2 YFSETQ, per germline. The CDR3 spells CASSATSDGEQYF. As DNA, the CDR3 is TGCGCCAGCAGCGCGACTAGCGATGGCGAGCAGTACTTC.

This chain connects TRBV2 to TRBJ2-1; 10 bases map to TRBD2. Germline CDR1 is SNHLY and CDR2 is FYNNEI. The junction had 5 bases not matched to a gene; V was cut back by 0 bases and J by 9 bases. The CDR3 covers 15 residues. For the CDR3, the DNA is TGTGCCAGCAGTGAAGCGGCTAGCGGGAGACTTGAGCAGTTCTTC. This encodes CASSEAASGRLEQFF.

With regard to this clonotype: This may be a read error, as it is one base from a much larger clone. The CDR3 does not close with the conserved phenylalanine or tryptophan, likely indicating a read error. The V gene is TRBV3-1, the J gene TRBJ1-6; D not certain. CDR1 is LGHDT and CDR2 is YNNKEL in the germline V gene (reference sequence). The CDR3 is 14 amino acids. With 1 base removed from V and 6 bases from J, the gap between germline ends came to 7 bases. The CDR3 DNA follows: TGTGCCAGCAGCCAAGGGACGGGTAATTCACCCCTCCACTCT. Its protein is CASSQGTGNSPLHS.

This chain uses TRBV9 with TRBJ2-5, with 9 bases that match TRBD2. The CDR3 totals 15 residues. Germline V lookup: CDR1 SGDLS, CDR2 YYNGEE. V was clipped by 4 bases and J by 3 bases; unmatched bases: 7. CDR3 amino acids: CASSFSGSREETQYF. The CDR3 DNA is TGTGCCAGCAGCTTTAGCGGGAGTAGGGAAGAGACCCAGTACTTC.

The chain links TRBV30 to TRBJ1-2, with D possibly TRBD1 on 5 matching bases. V dropped 3 bases and J dropped 4 bases, with 12 bases sitting between them. Germline lookup yields CDR1 GTSNPN and CDR2 SVGIG (reference sequence). This CDR3 region has 13 residues. DNA for the CDR3: TGTGCCTGGAGCCCTAACGGGGCCTATGGCTACACCTTC. It yields the protein CAWSPNGAYGYTF. Based on the CDR3 plus reference TRBV30 and TRBJ1-2, the full variable domain is SQTIHQWPATLVQPVGSPLSLECTVEGTSNPNLYWYRQAAGRGLQLLFYSVGIGQISSEVPQNLSASRPQDRQFILSSKKLLLSDSGFYLCAWSPNGAYGYTFGSGTRLTVV.

This clonotype has a count of ten or more. This chain uses TRBV2 with TRBJ2-3, with D unclear. The CDR3 sequence is 14 residues long. V lost 6 bases, J lost 2 bases, and 12 bases lay in between. CDR1 is SNHLY, CDR2 FYNNEI, per germline. The CDR3 spells CASRSMMPTDTQYF. CDR3 coding DNA: TGTGCCAGCAGATCCATGATGCCCACAGATACGCAGTATTTT. The entire variable domain, with the rest obtained from reference TRBV2 and TRBJ2-3, is as follows: EPEVTQTPSHQVTQMGQEVILRCVPISNHLYFYWYRQILGQKVEFLVSFYNNEISEKSEIFDDQFSVERPDGSNFTLKIRSTKLEDSAMYFCASRSMMPTDTQYFGPGTRLTVL.

In this sample, this clonotype turned up a few times. V and J are TRBV5-1 and TRBJ2-4; TRBD1 matches 7 bases. Gene TRBJ2-5 matches the end of the DNA better, so the J call may be wrong. CDR1 SGHRS and CDR2 YFSETQ come from the germline V gene. This CDR3 comprises 15 residues. CDR3 DNA sequence: TGCGCCAGCAGCCTGGGGACAGTTGGTGGGGAGACCCAGTACTTC. As protein: CASSLGTVGGETQYF.

This clonotype was counted many times. V and J are TRBV11-2 and TRBJ2-2; D gene unclear. This CDR3 is built from 12 residues. The germline gives CDR1 SGHAT, CDR2 FQNNGV. V lost 2 bases to trimming and J lost 8 bases, with 6 bases between them. The CDR3 DNA follows: TGTGCCAGCAGCTTAATCCGGGGGGAGCTGTTTTTT. Encoded protein: CASSLIRGELFF.

Ten or more counts support this clonotype. This chain links TRBV6-2 or TRBV6-3 with TRBJ2-7; TRBD2 might be the D (5 bases). The CDR3 loop spans 17 amino acids. Germline V gives CDR1 MNHEY, CDR2 SVGEGT. Trimming took 0 bases from V and 0 from J, leaving 15 bases between them. CDR3 loop: CASSYSIGGLSSYEQYF. The CDR3 DNA is TGTGCCAGCAGTTACTCGATTGGCGGGCTGAGCTCCTACGAGCAGTACTTC.

This clonotype was detected a few times. V is TRBV27 and J is TRBJ2-4; maybe TRBD2 (6 bases). V was shortened by 2 bases and J by 10 bases, with 9 bases between the two germline ends. In germline, CDR1 is MNHEY, CDR2 SMNVEV (reference sequence). This CDR3 region has 12 residues. The CDR3 region is CASSLEGRIQYF. CDR3 DNA: TGTGCCAGCAGTTTAGAGGGGAGGATTCAGTACTTC.

This clonotype came up many times. J is TRBJ2-5 and V is TRBV18; D not resolved. From germline, CDR1 is KGHSH and CDR2 LQKENI. V lost 8 bases, J lost 0 bases, and 7 bases lay in between. The CDR3 spans 12 residues. In DNA form, the CDR3 reads TGTGCCAGCAGTCCCGACCAAGAGACCCAGTACTTC. Translating gives CASSPDQETQYF.

This clonotype was recorded a few times. This chain connects TRBV5-1 to TRBJ2-3; the match to TRBD2 covers 8 bases. The V segment lost 7 bases and the J segment 4 bases; nucleotides outside the gene matches: 5. The CDR3 is 13 residues long. Per germline, CDR1 SGHRS and CDR2 YFSETQ. CDR3: CASDPGGSDTQYF. The CDR3 DNA follows: TGCGCCAGCGACCCGGGGGGGTCAGATACGCAGTATTTT.

In this sample, this clonotype turned up many times. V is TRBV11-2 and J is TRBJ2-7; TRBD2 matches at 7 bases. The CDR3 totals 18 residues. Germline CDR1 SGHAT, CDR2 FQNNGV. V shed 6 bases, J shed 3 bases, and the junction held 20 bases outside the gene matches. In DNA form, the CDR3 reads TGTGCCAGCAGGCCAATTCTCCGCGGGAGAAGTAGTTTCTACGAGCAGTACTTC. Translating gives CASRPILRGRSSFYEQYF.

This clonotype was picked up many times. The chain has TRBV7-9 and TRBJ2-3; D is unresolved. The V end lost 1 base, the J end lost 5 bases, and 7 bases lay between the germline ends. In germline, CDR1 is SEHNR, CDR2 FQNEAQ (reference sequence). CDR3 length: 13 amino acids. CDR3 sequence (DNA): TGTGCCAGCAGCTTAGATTCTGGAGATACGCAGTATTTT. Protein product: CASSLDSGDTQYF.

The CDR3 DNA follows: TGTGCCAGCACCCTAATACAGGGGAAGAATGAGCAGTTCTTC. This codes for CASTLIQGKNEQFF. The rearrangement joins TRBV28 to TRBJ2-1; 7 nucleotides align to TRBD1. The CDR3 has 14 amino acids. The V gene's germline CDR1 is MDHEN and CDR2 SYDVKM. The junction had 10 bases not matched to a gene; V was cut back by 7 bases and J by 7 bases.

The chain is built from TRBV6-4 and TRBJ2-7; TRBD1 agrees at 12 bases. CDR1 is MRHNA and CDR2 is SNTAGT in the germline V gene. V lost 5 bases, J lost 2 bases, and 10 bases stayed unmatched. The CDR3 sequence is 17 residues long. The CDR3 sequence: CASSFDRDRGRTYEQYF. The CDR3 DNA is TGTGCCAGCAGTTTCGACCGGGACAGGGGGCGTACCTACGAGCAGTACTTC.

In this sample, this clonotype turned up many times. The chain has TRBV12-3 or TRBV12-4 and TRBJ2-7, with D possibly TRBD2 on 5 matching bases. The CDR3 length is 14 residues. V was trimmed by 5 bases and J by 0 bases, leaving 11 bases between them. CDR3 region: CASSQAESSYEQYF. DNA of the CDR3: TGTGCCAGCAGTCAAGCGGAGAGCTCCTACGAGCAGTACTTC.

The chain combines TRBV20-1 with TRBJ1-2; D call uncertain. V was clipped by 4 bases and J by 2 bases, with 14 bases between them. This CDR3 region has 14 residues. CDR1 DFQATT and CDR2 SNEGSKA come from the germline V gene (reference sequence). CDR3 loop: CSANPVAVNYGYTF. The CDR3 DNA reads TGCAGTGCTAATCCCGTAGCAGTGAACTATGGCTACACCTTC.

The chain employs TRBV2 and TRBJ1-6; the D is unclear. This CDR3 comprises 16 residues. The germline V gene encodes CDR1 SNHLY and CDR2 FYNNEI. V was cut by 5 bases and J by 10 bases, with 21 bases left in between. The CDR3: CASSSSDRGWESPLHF. The CDR3 nucleotides read TGTGCCAGCAGTTCGTCGGACCGGGGATGGGAATCACCCCTCCACTTT. The variable domain in full, with the rest retrieved from reference TRBV2 and TRBJ1-6, is EPEVTQTPSHQVTQMGQEVILRCVPISNHLYFYWYRQILGQKVEFLVSFYNNEISEKSEIFDDQFSVERPDGSNFTLKIRSTKLEDSAMYFCASSSSDRGWESPLHFGNGTRLTVT.

Only a few counts were recorded for this clonotype. The genes are TRBV15 and TRBJ2-1; D is possibly TRBD2 (6 bases). The CDR3 has 13 residues. Germline V gene data show CDR1 as LNHNV and CDR2 as YYDKDF (reference sequence). With 5 bases removed from V and 7 bases from J, the gap between germline ends came to 12 bases. Written as DNA, the CDR3 is TGTGCCACCAGCCTTACCGGGGGTAATGAGCAGTTCTTC. This gives the protein CATSLTGGNEQFF.

This clonotype turned up a few times. The germline gene is not matched at one end of the junction; a read error may be the cause. The chain has TRBV2 and TRBJ1-4; D is ambiguous. CDR1 and CDR2 (germline): SNHLY, FYNNEI. This CDR3 spans 14 amino acids. CDR3 sequence reads: CASSGGGSYEKLLF. For the CDR3, the DNA is TGTGCCAGCAGTGGAGGAGGGAGTTACGAAAAACTGCTTTTT.

This clonotype was observed at least ten times. The chain combines TRBV7-9 with TRBJ1-1, with D hard to call. The germline gives CDR1 SEHNR, CDR2 FQNEAQ (reference sequence). The CDR3 spans 18 residues. V dropped 5 bases and J dropped 1 base, with 23 bases sitting between them. The CDR3: CASSPRYGVDRGNTEAFF. The CDR3 DNA reads TGTGCCAGCAGCCCACGATACGGGGTCGATCGAGGGAACACTGAAGCTTTCTTT.

The sample holds many counts of this clonotype. The CDR3 nucleotides are TGCAGTGCTGGGCTAGCGGTGGTTGGAGAGCAGTACTTC. Amino acid sequence: CSAGLAVVGEQYF. The rearrangement joins TRBV20-1 to TRBJ2-7; 7 positions agree with TRBD2. This CDR3 has 13 amino acids. V trimming: 5 bases; J trimming: 7 bases; junction bases outside the gene matches: 11. The germline V gene encodes CDR1 DFQATT and CDR2 SNEGSKA (reference sequence).

This clonotype came up a few times. The chain links TRBV3-1 to TRBJ2-4; D is uncertain. Germline assignment: CDR1 LGHDT and CDR2 YNNKEL (reference sequence). V was pared by 0 bases and J by 0 bases, with 6 bases between. CDR3 length: 15 amino acids. In DNA, the CDR3 is TGTGCCAGCAGCCAAGAGGTCCTAGCCAAAAACATTCAGTACTTC. Its protein is CASSQEVLAKNIQYF. The full variable domain, its missing parts supplied by reference TRBV3-1 and TRBJ2-4, is DTAVSQTPKYLVTQMGNDKSIKCEQNLGHDTMYWYKQDSKKFLKIMFSYNNKELIINETVPNRFSPKSPDKAHLNLHINSLELGDSAVYFCASSQEVLAKNIQYFGAGTRLSVL.